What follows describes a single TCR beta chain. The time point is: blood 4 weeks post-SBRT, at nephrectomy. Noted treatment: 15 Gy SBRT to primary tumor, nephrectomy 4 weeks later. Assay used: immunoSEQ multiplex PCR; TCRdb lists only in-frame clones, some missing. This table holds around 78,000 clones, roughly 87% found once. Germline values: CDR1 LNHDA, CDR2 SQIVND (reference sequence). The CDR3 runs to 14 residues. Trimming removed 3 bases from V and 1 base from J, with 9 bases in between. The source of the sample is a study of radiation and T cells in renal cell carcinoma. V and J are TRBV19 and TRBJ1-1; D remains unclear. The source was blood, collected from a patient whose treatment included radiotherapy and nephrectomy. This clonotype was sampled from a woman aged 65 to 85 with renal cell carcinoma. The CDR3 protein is CASSMIRENTEAFF. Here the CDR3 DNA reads TGTGCCAGTAGTATGATTAGAGAGAACACTGAAGCTTTCTTT.